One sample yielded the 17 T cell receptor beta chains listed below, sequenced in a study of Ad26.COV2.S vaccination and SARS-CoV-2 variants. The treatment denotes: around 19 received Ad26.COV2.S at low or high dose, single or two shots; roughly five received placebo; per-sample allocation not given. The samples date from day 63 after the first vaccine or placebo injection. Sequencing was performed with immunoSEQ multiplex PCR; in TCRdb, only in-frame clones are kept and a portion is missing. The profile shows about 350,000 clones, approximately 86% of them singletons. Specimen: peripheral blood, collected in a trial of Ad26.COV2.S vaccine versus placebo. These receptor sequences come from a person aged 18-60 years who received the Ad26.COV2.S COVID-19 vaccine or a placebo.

CDR3 coding DNA: TGTGCCAGCAGTTTATGGGCGGAGGGAGGCTACACCTTC. This gives the protein CASSLWAEGGYTF. V gene TRBV28 combines with J gene TRBJ1-2; no reliable D call. V shed 0 bases and J shed 8 bases, with 10 bases lying between them. The CDR3 loop spans 13 amino acids. From germline, CDR1 is MDHEN and CDR2 SYDVKM.

The CDR3 DNA sequence: TGTGCCATCAGTTCTAAGGGCTTGGTCGACGAGCAGTACTTC. This translates into CAISSKGLVDEQYF. The chain recombines TRBV10-3 with TRBJ2-7, with D unclear. CDR3 length equals 14 residues. From germline, CDR1 is ENHRY and CDR2 SYGVKD. The V gene lost 5 bases and the J gene lost 5 bases, with 16 bases spanning the gap.

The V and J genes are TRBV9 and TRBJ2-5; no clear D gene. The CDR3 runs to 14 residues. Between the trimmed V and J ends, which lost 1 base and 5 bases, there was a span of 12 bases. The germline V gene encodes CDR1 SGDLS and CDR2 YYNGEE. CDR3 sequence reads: CASSVSSDRETQYF. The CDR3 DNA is TGTGCCAGCAGCGTAAGTTCGGATCGGGAGACCCAGTACTTC.

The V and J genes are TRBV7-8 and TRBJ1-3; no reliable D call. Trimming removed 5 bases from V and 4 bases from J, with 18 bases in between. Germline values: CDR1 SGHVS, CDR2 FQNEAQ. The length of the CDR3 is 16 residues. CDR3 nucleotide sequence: TGTGCCAGCAGCGGAAACGTCGGATCAGCGGGAAACACCATATATTTT. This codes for CASSGNVGSAGNTIYF. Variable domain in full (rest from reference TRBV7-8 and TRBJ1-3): GAGVSQSPRYKVAKRGQDVALRCDPISGHVSLFWYQQALGQGPEFLTYFQNEAQLDKSGLPSDRFFAERPEGSVSTLKIQRTQQEDSAVYLCASSGNVGSAGNTIYFGEGSWLTVV.

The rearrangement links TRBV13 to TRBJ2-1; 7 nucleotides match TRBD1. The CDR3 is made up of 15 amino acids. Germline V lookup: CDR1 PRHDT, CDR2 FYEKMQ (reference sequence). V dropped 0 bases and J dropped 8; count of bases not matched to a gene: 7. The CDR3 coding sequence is TGTGCCAGCAGCTTAGGGCAGGGGGTTCAGGATGAGCAGTTCTTC. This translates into CASSLGQGVQDEQFF.

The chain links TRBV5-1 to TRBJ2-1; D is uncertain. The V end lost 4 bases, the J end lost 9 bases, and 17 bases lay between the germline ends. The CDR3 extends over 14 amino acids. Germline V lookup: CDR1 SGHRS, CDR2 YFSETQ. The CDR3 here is CASSLDLRESEQFF. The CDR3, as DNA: TGCGCCAGCAGCCTCGACCTAAGGGAAAGTGAGCAGTTCTTC.

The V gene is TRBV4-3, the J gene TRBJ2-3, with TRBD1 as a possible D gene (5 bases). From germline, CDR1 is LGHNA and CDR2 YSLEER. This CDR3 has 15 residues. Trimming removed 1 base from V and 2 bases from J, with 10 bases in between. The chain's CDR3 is CASSQGDRATDTQYF. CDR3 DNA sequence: TGCGCCAGCAGCCAAGGAGACAGAGCCACAGATACGCAGTATTTT.

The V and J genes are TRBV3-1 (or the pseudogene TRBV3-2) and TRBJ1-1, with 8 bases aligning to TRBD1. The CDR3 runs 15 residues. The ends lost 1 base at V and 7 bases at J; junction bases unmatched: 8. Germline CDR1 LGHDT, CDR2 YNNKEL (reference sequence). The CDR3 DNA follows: TGTGCCAGCAGCCAAGCAGGCCAGGGGGCGCATGAAGCTTTCTTT. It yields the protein CASSQAGQGAHEAFF.

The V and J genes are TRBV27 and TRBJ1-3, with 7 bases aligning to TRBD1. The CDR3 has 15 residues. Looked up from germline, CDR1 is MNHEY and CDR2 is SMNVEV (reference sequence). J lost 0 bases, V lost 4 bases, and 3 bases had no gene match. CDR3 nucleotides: TGTGCCAGCAGTTCCAGGGGGTTCTCTGGAAACACCATATATTTT. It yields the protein CASSSRGFSGNTIYF.

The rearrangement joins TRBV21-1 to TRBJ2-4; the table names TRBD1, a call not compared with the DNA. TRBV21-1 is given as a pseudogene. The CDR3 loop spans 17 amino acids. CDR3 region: CASNADSFLGAKNIQYF. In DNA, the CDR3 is TGTGCCAGCAACGCCGACAGTTTCCTAGGGGCCAAAAACATTCAGTACTTC.

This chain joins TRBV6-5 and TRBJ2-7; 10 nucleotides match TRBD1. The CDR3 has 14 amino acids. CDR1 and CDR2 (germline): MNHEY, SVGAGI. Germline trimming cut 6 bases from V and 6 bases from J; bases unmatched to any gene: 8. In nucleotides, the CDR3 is TGTGCCAGCAGGAGGGACAGGGGTATGGCCGAGCAGTACTTC. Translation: CASRRDRGMAEQYF.

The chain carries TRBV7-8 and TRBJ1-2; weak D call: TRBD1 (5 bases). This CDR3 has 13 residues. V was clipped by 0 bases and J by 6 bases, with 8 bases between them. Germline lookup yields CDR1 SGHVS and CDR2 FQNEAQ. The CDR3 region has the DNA TGTGCCAGCAGCTTAGCGGGGGGGGATGGCTACACCTTC. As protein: CASSLAGGDGYTF. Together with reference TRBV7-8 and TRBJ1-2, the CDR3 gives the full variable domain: GAGVSQSPRYKVAKRGQDVALRCDPISGHVSLFWYQQALGQGPEFLTYFQNEAQLDKSGLPSDRFFAERPEGSVSTLKIQRTQQEDSAVYLCASSLAGGDGYTFGSGTRLTVV.

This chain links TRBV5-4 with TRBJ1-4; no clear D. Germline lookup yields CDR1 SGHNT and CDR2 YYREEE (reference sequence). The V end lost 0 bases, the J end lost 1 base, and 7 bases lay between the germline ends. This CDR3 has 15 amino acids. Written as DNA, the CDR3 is TGTGCCAGCAGCTTGGGGGCAGAAACTAATGAAAAACTGTTTTTT. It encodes CASSLGAETNEKLFF.

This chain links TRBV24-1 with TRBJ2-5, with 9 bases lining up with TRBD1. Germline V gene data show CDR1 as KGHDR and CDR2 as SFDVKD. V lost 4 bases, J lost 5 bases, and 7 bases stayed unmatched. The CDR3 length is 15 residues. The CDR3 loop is CATSDQNRGRETQYF. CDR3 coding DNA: TGTGCCACCAGTGACCAAAACAGGGGGCGCGAGACCCAGTACTTC.

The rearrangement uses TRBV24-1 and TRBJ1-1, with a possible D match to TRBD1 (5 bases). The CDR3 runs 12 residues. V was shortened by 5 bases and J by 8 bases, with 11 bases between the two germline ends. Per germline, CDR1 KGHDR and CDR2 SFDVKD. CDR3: CATSGDGAEAFF. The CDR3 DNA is TGTGCCACCAGTGGGGACGGCGCGGAAGCTTTCTTT.

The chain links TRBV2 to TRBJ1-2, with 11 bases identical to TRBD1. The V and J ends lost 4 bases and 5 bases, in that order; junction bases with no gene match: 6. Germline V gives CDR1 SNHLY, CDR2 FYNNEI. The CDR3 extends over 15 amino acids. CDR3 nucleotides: TGTGCCAGCAGTGTCGGACAGGGGGCAGTTTATGGCTACACCTTC. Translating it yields CASSVGQGAVYGYTF. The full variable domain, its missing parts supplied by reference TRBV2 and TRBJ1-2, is EPEVTQTPSHQVTQMGQEVILRCVPISNHLYFYWYRQILGQKVEFLVSFYNNEISEKSEIFDDQFSVERPDGSNFTLKIRSTKLEDSAMYFCASSVGQGAVYGYTFGSGTRLTVV.

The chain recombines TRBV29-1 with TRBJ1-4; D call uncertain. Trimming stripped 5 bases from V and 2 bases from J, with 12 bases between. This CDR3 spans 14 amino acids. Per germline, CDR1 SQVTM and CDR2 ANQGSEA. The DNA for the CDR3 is TGCAGCGTTCGGACCGGGAACACTAATGAAAAACTGTTTTTT. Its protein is CSVRTGNTNEKLFF. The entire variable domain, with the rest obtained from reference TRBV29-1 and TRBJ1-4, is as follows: SAVISQKPSRDICQRGTSLTIQCQVDSQVTMMFWYRQQPGQSLTLIATANQGSEATYESGFVIDKFPISRPNLTFSTLTVSNMSPEDSSIYLCSVRTGNTNEKLFFGSGTQLSVL.